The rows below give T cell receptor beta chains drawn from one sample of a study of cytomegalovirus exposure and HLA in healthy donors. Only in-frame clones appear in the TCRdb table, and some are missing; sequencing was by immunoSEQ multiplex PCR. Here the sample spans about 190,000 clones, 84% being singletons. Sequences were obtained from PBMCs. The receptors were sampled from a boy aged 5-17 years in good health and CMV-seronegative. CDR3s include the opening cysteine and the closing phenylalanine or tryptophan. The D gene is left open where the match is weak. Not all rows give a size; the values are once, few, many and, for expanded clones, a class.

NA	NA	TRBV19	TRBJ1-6	TGTGCCAGTAGTATTCACCAGGGGATGAATAATTCACCCCTCCACTTT	CASSIHQGMNNSPLHF
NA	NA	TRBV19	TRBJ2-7	TGTGCCAGTAGTATACAGGGTACTGCCTACGAGCAGTACTTC	CASSIQGTAYEQYF
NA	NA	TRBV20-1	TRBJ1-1	TGCAGTGCTAGTAGGGGGACTGAAGCTTTCTTT	CSASRGTEAFF
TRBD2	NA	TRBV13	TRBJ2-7	TGTGCCAGCAGCCTGACTAGCGGGTTGTACGAGCAGTACTTC	CASSLTSGLYEQYF
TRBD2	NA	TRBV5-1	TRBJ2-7	TGCGCCAGCAGCACCAGAATAATAGCGGGGGGCCACTACGAGCAGTACTTC	CASSTRIIAGGHYEQYF
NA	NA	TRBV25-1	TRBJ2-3	TGTGCCAGCAGTGAAACGTTGGGCGGGGCAGATACGCAGTATTTT	CASSETLGGADTQYF
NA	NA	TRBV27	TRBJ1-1	TGTGCCAGCAGTCCCGCGTACGGCACTGAAGCTTTCTTT	CASSPAYGTEAFF
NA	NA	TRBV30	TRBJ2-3	TGTGCCTGGAGTGGAACCACCCCCCAGGCAGATACGCAGTATTTT	CAWSGTTPQADTQYF
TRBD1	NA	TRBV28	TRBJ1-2	TGTGCCAGCGGGGACAGGGGCGGAGACTATGGCTACACCTTC	CASGDRGGDYGYTF
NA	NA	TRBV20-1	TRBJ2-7	TGCAGTGCTAGACAGGTTGACGAGCAGTACTTC	CSARQVDEQYF
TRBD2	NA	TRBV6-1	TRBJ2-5	TGTGCCAGCAGTGTTTTTGGACTAGCGGGAGGGCCTGGGGAGACCCAGTACTTC	CASSVFGLAGGPGETQYF
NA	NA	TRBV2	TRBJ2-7	TGTGCCAGCAGCGTAGAGACAGGTACCTACGAGCAGTACTTC	CASSVETGTYEQYF
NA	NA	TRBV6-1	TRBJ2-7	TGTGCCAGCAGCGAGGACATTTCCTACGAGCAGTACTTC	CASSEDISYEQYF
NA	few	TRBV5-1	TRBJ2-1	TGCGCCAGCAGCCTGGGGCTAGCCTCTGGGGATGAGCAGTTCTTC	CASSLGLASGDEQFF
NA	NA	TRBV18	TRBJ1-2	TGTGCCAGCTCACCCCCCGTAGACTATGGCTACACCTTC	CASSPPVDYGYTF
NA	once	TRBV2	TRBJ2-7	TGTGCCAGCAGTGATTCACGACAGGTCCGTTACGAGCAGTACTTC	CASSDSRQVRYEQYF
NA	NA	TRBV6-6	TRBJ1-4	TGTGCCAGCAGTTACCCCCGAAGGGGTGAAAAACTGTTTTTT	CASSYPRRGEKLFF
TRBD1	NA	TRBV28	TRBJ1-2	TGTGCCAGCAGCTCTACAGGGGACTATGGCTACACCTTC	CASSSTGDYGYTF
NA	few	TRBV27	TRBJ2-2	TGTGCCAGCAGTTTATTATCTGGGCCTAACACCGGGGAGCTGTTTTTT	CASSLLSGPNTGELFF